These T cell receptor beta chains were read from a single sample in a study of T-cell reconstitution after alpha-beta-depleted transplantation in children. TCRdb analysed the PCR reads with MiXCR anew, one entry per CDR3 protein. This sample carries 450,000 to 700,000 distinct CDR3 sequences, 27% of them seen once, and the ten largest clones take just over 35%. The specimen comprised PBMCs, sampled before TCRalphabeta/CD19-depleted stem cell transplant. These receptor sequences come from a boy under three years old with Wiskott-Aldrich syndrome, due to receive a stem cell transplant. CDR3s include the opening cysteine and the closing phenylalanine or tryptophan. The order of the fields is CDR3 protein, CDR3 DNA, V gene, J gene, CDR3 length, clone size, D gene. D genes are given only for firm matches. Size is omitted from some rows. Given values are once, few, many or a class for expanded clones.

CDR3aa: CASSSWTGKDNEQFF
CDR3nt: TGTGCCAGCAGCTCCTGGACAGGGAAGGACAATGAGCAGTTCTTC
v_gene: TRBV13
j_gene: TRBJ2-1
len: 15
abundance: few
d_gene: TRBD1

CDR3aa: CASSYARGGGPDTQYF
CDR3nt: TGTGCCAGCAGTTACGCGCGAGGGGGGGGACCAGATACGCAGTATTTT
v_gene: TRBV6-5
j_gene: TRBJ2-3
len: 16
abundance: NA
d_gene: NA

CDR3aa: CSALEGGETQYF
CDR3nt: TGCAGCGCCCTAGAAGGAGGGGAGACCCAGTACTTC
v_gene: TRBV29-1
j_gene: TRBJ2-5
len: 12
abundance: NA
d_gene: NA

CDR3aa: CSARHIAYGSYEQYF
CDR3nt: TGCAGTGCTAGACATATAGCTTATGGCTCCTACGAGCAGTACTTC
v_gene: TRBV20-1
j_gene: TRBJ2-7
len: 15
abundance: few
d_gene: NA

CDR3aa: CSVDASGIYNEQFF
CDR3nt: TGCAGCGTTGACGCTAGCGGAATCTACAATGAGCAGTTCTTC
v_gene: TRBV29-1
j_gene: TRBJ2-1
len: 14
abundance: NA
d_gene: TRBD2

CDR3aa: CASSPLSSSGQDEKLFF
CDR3nt: TGTGCCAGCTCACCGTTAAGTTCCTCGGGCCAAGATGAAAAACTGTTTTTT
v_gene: TRBV18
j_gene: TRBJ1-4
len: 17
abundance: NA
d_gene: NA

CDR3aa: CASSLNRLNNQPQHF
CDR3nt: TGTGCCAGCAGTTTAAACAGATTGAACAATCAGCCCCAGCATTTT
v_gene: TRBV27
j_gene: TRBJ1-5
len: 15
abundance: NA
d_gene: NA

CDR3aa: CASRAGEGETQYF
CDR3nt: TGCGCCAGCAGAGCCGGGGAGGGGGAGACCCAGTACTTC
v_gene: TRBV5-1
j_gene: TRBJ2-5
len: 13
abundance: NA
d_gene: TRBD2

CDR3aa: CASSLGRYSQETQYF
CDR3nt: TGTGCCAGCAGCTTAGGCCGGTACAGCCAAGAGACCCAGTACTTC
v_gene: TRBV13
j_gene: TRBJ2-5
len: 15
abundance: NA
d_gene: NA

CDR3aa: CASSLKTGGTEAFF
CDR3nt: TGTGCCAGCAGCTTGAAGACAGGGGGCACTGAAGCTTTCTTT
v_gene: TRBV11-2
j_gene: TRBJ1-1
len: 14
abundance: NA
d_gene: TRBD1

CDR3aa: CASSLDPGSENIQYF
CDR3nt: TGCGCCAGCAGCTTGGATCCCGGGTCGGAAAACATTCAGTACTTC
v_gene: TRBV5-1
j_gene: TRBJ2-4
len: 15
abundance: NA
d_gene: NA

CDR3aa: CASSVGTLNTGELFF
CDR3nt: TGCGCCAGCAGCGTCGGGACTCTTAACACCGGGGAGCTGTTTTTT
v_gene: TRBV5-1
j_gene: TRBJ2-2
len: 15
abundance: few
d_gene: NA

CDR3aa: CASSTGQGAEAFF
CDR3nt: TGCGCCAGCAGCACTGGACAGGGGGCTGAAGCTTTCTTT
v_gene: TRBV5-1
j_gene: TRBJ1-1
len: 13
abundance: NA
d_gene: TRBD1

CDR3aa: CSAPVPSGSRRETQYF
CDR3nt: TGCAGTGCCCCCGTACCTAGCGGGAGTCGTAGGGAGACCCAGTACTTC
v_gene: TRBV20-1
j_gene: TRBJ2-5
len: 16
abundance: few
d_gene: TRBD2

CDR3aa: CASRTLASTGELFF
CDR3nt: TGCGCCAGCAGGACCCTAGCTAGCACCGGGGAGCTGTTTTTT
v_gene: TRBV5-1
j_gene: TRBJ2-2
len: 14
abundance: few
d_gene: NA

CDR3aa: CASSLYGAEQYF
CDR3nt: TGTGCCAGCAGTTTATATGGAGCCGAGCAGTACTTC
v_gene: TRBV28
j_gene: TRBJ2-7
len: 12
abundance: NA
d_gene: NA

CDR3aa: CASSLLQSNQPQHF
CDR3nt: TGTGCCAGCAGCTTGTTGCAAAGCAATCAGCCCCAGCATTTT
v_gene: TRBV5-6
j_gene: TRBJ1-5
len: 14
abundance: NA
d_gene: NA

CDR3aa: CASSFRDSSYNEQFF
CDR3nt: TGCGCCAGCAGCTTCCGGGACAGTAGTTACAATGAGCAGTTCTTC
v_gene: TRBV5-1
j_gene: TRBJ2-1
len: 15
abundance: few
d_gene: TRBD1

CDR3aa: CASSATRVSGELFF
CDR3nt: TGTGCCAGTAGTGCAACAAGGGTTTCCGGGGAGCTGTTTTTT
v_gene: TRBV19
j_gene: TRBJ2-2
len: 14
abundance: NA
d_gene: NA

CDR3aa: CASSRGQGRHNEQFF
CDR3nt: TGTGCCAGCAGCCGAGGACAGGGGCGGCACAATGAGCAGTTCTTC
v_gene: TRBV7-7
j_gene: TRBJ2-1
len: 15
abundance: few
d_gene: TRBD1

CDR3aa: CSARAGTSSNEQFF
CDR3nt: TGCAGTGCTAGAGCCGGGACTAGTAGCAATGAGCAGTTCTTC
v_gene: TRBV20-1
j_gene: TRBJ2-1
len: 14
abundance: NA
d_gene: TRBD2

CDR3aa: CASKHNEQFF
CDR3nt: TGCGCCAGCAAACACAATGAGCAGTTCTTC
v_gene: TRBV10-2
j_gene: TRBJ2-1
len: 10
abundance: NA
d_gene: NA

CDR3aa: CASSLAGVRNNEQFF
CDR3nt: TGTGCCAGCAGTCTAGCGGGAGTCCGTAACAATGAGCAGTTCTTC
v_gene: TRBV3-1
j_gene: TRBJ2-1
len: 15
abundance: NA
d_gene: TRBD2

CDR3aa: CSVRGQGNTEAFF
CDR3nt: TGCAGCGTCCGGGGACAGGGGAACACTGAAGCTTTCTTT
v_gene: TRBV29-1
j_gene: TRBJ1-1
len: 13
abundance: NA
d_gene: TRBD1

CDR3aa: CSAYPGQGLSGEQFF
CDR3nt: TGCAGTGCCTATCCGGGACAGGGCCTATCGGGTGAGCAGTTCTTC
v_gene: TRBV20-1
j_gene: TRBJ2-1
len: 15
abundance: NA
d_gene: TRBD1

CDR3aa: CASSLGLAGNGRLLREQYF
CDR3nt: TGCGCCAGCAGCCTGGGACTAGCGGGAAACGGCAGACTATTGAGAGAGCAGTACTTC
v_gene: TRBV5-1
j_gene: TRBJ2-7
len: 19
abundance: few
d_gene: TRBD2

CDR3aa: CATSRAGTSGRRAGELFF
CDR3nt: TGTGCCACCAGCAGAGCGGGGACTAGCGGGAGACGCGCCGGGGAGCTGTTTTTT
v_gene: TRBV15
j_gene: TRBJ2-2
len: 18
abundance: NA
d_gene: TRBD2

CDR3aa: CAISVAGTSYEQYF
CDR3nt: TGTGCCATCAGTGTGGCGGGGACCTCCTACGAGCAGTACTTC
v_gene: TRBV10-3
j_gene: TRBJ2-7
len: 14
abundance: NA
d_gene: NA

CDR3aa: CSADGASTDTQYF
CDR3nt: TGCAGCGCCGACGGGGCTAGCACAGATACGCAGTATTTT
v_gene: TRBV29-1
j_gene: TRBJ2-3
len: 13
abundance: few
d_gene: NA

CDR3aa: CASSVGPDMNEKLFF
CDR3nt: TGTGCCAGCAGCGTAGGTCCGGACATGAATGAAAAACTGTTTTTT
v_gene: TRBV9
j_gene: TRBJ1-4
len: 15
abundance: NA
d_gene: NA

CDR3aa: CASSFEGNQPQHF
CDR3nt: TGTGCCAGCAGTTTCGAAGGCAATCAGCCCCAGCATTTT
v_gene: TRBV12-3/TRBV12-4
j_gene: TRBJ1-5
len: 13
abundance: NA
d_gene: NA

CDR3aa: CSVLTGWETQYF
CDR3nt: TGCAGCGTTTTGACAGGCTGGGAGACCCAGTACTTC
v_gene: TRBV29-1
j_gene: TRBJ2-5
len: 12
abundance: NA
d_gene: NA

CDR3aa: CASTGAGGYNEQFF
CDR3nt: TGCGCCAGCACCGGGGCGGGGGGATACAATGAGCAGTTCTTC
v_gene: TRBV5-1
j_gene: TRBJ2-1
len: 14
abundance: NA
d_gene: TRBD2

CDR3aa: CASSLGRFVGTQYF
CDR3nt: TGTGCCAGCAGCCTCGGGAGATTTGTGGGTACGCAGTATTTT
v_gene: TRBV7-6
j_gene: TRBJ2-3
len: 14
abundance: NA
d_gene: NA

CDR3aa: CASSDPARWETQYF
CDR3nt: TGTGCCAGCAGCGACCCTGCCAGGTGGGAGACCCAGTACTTC
v_gene: TRBV7-6
j_gene: TRBJ2-5
len: 14
abundance: NA
d_gene: NA

CDR3aa: CASSFPDSSWYEQYF
CDR3nt: TGTGCCAGCAGTTTTCCTGATAGCTCGTGGTACGAGCAGTACTTC
v_gene: TRBV12-3/TRBV12-4
j_gene: TRBJ2-7
len: 15
abundance: NA
d_gene: NA

CDR3aa: CASRMTSVQETQYF
CDR3nt: TGCGCCAGCAGGATGACTAGCGTCCAAGAGACCCAGTACTTC
v_gene: TRBV5-1
j_gene: TRBJ2-5
len: 14
abundance: few
d_gene: TRBD2

CDR3aa: CASSQGPTSYEQYF
CDR3nt: TGCGCCAGCAGCCAAGGTCCTACGTCCTACGAGCAGTACTTC
v_gene: TRBV4-1
j_gene: TRBJ2-7
len: 14
abundance: NA
d_gene: NA

CDR3aa: CASSFDTGASNYGYTF
CDR3nt: TGCGCCAGCAGCTTTGATACCGGGGCTTCTAACTATGGCTACACCTTC
v_gene: TRBV5-1
j_gene: TRBJ1-2
len: 16
abundance: NA
d_gene: NA

CDR3aa: CASARGPGIENTEAFF
CDR3nt: TGCGCCAGTGCGAGAGGGCCAGGAATCGAGAACACTGAAGCTTTCTTT
v_gene: TRBV5-1
j_gene: TRBJ1-1
len: 16
abundance: once
d_gene: NA

CDR3aa: CASRGGAGVELETQYF
CDR3nt: TGTGCCAGCAGGGGAGGGGCGGGAGTTGAGTTGGAGACCCAGTACTTC
v_gene: TRBV2
j_gene: TRBJ2-5
len: 16
abundance: NA
d_gene: TRBD2

CDR3aa: CASSLNPTGYETQYF
CDR3nt: TGCGCCAGCAGCTTGAACCCTACAGGGTATGAGACCCAGTACTTC
v_gene: TRBV5-1
j_gene: TRBJ2-5
len: 15
abundance: few
d_gene: NA

CDR3aa: CASSPGRSYGYTF
CDR3nt: TGTGCCAGCAGCCCGGGACGGAGCTATGGCTACACCTTC
v_gene: TRBV7-2
j_gene: TRBJ1-2
len: 13
abundance: NA
d_gene: NA

CDR3aa: CASSLGGQAGGEQFF
CDR3nt: TGCGCCAGCAGCTTGGGGGGACAGGCTGGTGGTGAGCAGTTCTTC
v_gene: TRBV5-1
j_gene: TRBJ2-1
len: 15
abundance: NA
d_gene: TRBD1

CDR3aa: CASREPGLPSWGEQFF
CDR3nt: TGCGCCAGCAGAGAGCCGGGACTACCCTCCTGGGGTGAGCAGTTCTTC
v_gene: TRBV5-1
j_gene: TRBJ2-1
len: 16
abundance: NA
d_gene: TRBD2

CDR3aa: CASRPGQADTQYF
CDR3nt: TGCGCCAGCAGACCCGGACAGGCAGATACGCAGTATTTT
v_gene: TRBV5-1
j_gene: TRBJ2-3
len: 13
abundance: few
d_gene: TRBD1

CDR3aa: CASSQEGGREQFF
CDR3nt: TGTGCCAGCAGTCAGGAAGGTGGGCGTGAGCAGTTCTTC
v_gene: TRBV2
j_gene: TRBJ2-1
len: 13
abundance: few
d_gene: NA

CDR3aa: CASSLISGAGAYEQYF
CDR3nt: TGTGCCAGCAGTTTAATCTCGGGGGCCGGGGCCTACGAGCAGTACTTC
v_gene: TRBV12-3/TRBV12-4
j_gene: TRBJ2-7
len: 16
abundance: few
d_gene: NA

CDR3aa: CASSGPSGQETQYF
CDR3nt: TGTGCCAGCAGTGGCCCTAGCGGCCAAGAGACCCAGTACTTC
v_gene: TRBV12-3/TRBV12-4
j_gene: TRBJ2-5
len: 14
abundance: NA
d_gene: TRBD2

CDR3aa: CASRSGSPRGEKLFF
CDR3nt: TGTGCAAGTCGCTCCGGTAGTCCAAGGGGTGAAAAACTGTTTTTT
v_gene: TRBV12-2
j_gene: TRBJ1-4
len: 15
abundance: NA
d_gene: NA

CDR3aa: CATSRDLTSGKETQYF
CDR3nt: TGTGCCACCAGCAGAGATCTAACTAGCGGGAAAGAGACCCAGTACTTC
v_gene: TRBV15
j_gene: TRBJ2-5
len: 16
abundance: NA
d_gene: TRBD2

CDR3aa: CSVERRDRTGELFF
CDR3nt: TGCAGCGTTGAACGTCGAGATAGAACCGGGGAGCTGTTTTTT
v_gene: TRBV29-1
j_gene: TRBJ2-2
len: 14
abundance: few
d_gene: NA

CDR3aa: CASQGTASHNEQFF
CDR3nt: TGCGCCAGCCAAGGAACAGCTTCCCACAATGAGCAGTTCTTC
v_gene: TRBV5-1
j_gene: TRBJ2-1
len: 14
abundance: NA
d_gene: NA

CDR3aa: CASSLRTGWSETQYF
CDR3nt: TGTGCCAGCAGTTTAAGGACAGGTTGGAGCGAGACCCAGTACTTC
v_gene: TRBV12-3/TRBV12-4
j_gene: TRBJ2-5
len: 15
abundance: NA
d_gene: TRBD1

CDR3aa: CATSDSGDHTGELFF
CDR3nt: TGTGCCACCAGTGATTCCGGGGACCACACCGGGGAGCTGTTTTTT
v_gene: TRBV24-1
j_gene: TRBJ2-2
len: 15
abundance: few
d_gene: NA